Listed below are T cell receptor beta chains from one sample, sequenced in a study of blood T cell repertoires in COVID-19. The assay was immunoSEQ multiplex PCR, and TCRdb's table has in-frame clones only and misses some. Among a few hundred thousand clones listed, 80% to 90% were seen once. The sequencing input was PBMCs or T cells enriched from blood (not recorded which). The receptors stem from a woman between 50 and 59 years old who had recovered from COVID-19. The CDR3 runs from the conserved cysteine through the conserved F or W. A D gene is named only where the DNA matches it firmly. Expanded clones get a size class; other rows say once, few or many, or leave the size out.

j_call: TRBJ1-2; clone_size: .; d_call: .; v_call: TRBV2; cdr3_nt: TGTGCCAGCAGTGAAGCGCAGGTGCGAAGTTATGGCTACACCTTC; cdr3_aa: CASSEAQVRSYGYTF
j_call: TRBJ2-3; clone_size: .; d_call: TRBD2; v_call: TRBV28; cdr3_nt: TGTGCCAGCAGTTCCTATATAGCGGGGAGGACAACTCGAGATACGCAGTATTTT; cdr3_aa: CASSSYIAGRTTRDTQYF
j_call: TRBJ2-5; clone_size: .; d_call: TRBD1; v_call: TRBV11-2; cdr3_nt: TGTGCCAGCAGCAAATCGCGGACAGGAGAGACCCAGTACTTC; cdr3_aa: CASSKSRTGETQYF
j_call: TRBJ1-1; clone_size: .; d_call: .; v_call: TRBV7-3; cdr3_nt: TGTGCCAGCAGCTTAGTTGGAACAGACAGGAACACTGAAGCTTTCTTT; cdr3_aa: CASSLVGTDRNTEAFF
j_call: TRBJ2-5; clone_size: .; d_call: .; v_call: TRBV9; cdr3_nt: TGTGCCAGCTCAGGCGGGTCGTACCAAGAGACCCAGTACTTC; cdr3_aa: CASSGGSYQETQYF
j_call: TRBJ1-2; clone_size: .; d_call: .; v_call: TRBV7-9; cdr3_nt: TGTGCCAGCAGCCCCCAGGCTTATGGCTACACCTTC; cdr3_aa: CASSPQAYGYTF
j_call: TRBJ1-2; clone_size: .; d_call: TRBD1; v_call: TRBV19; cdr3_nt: TGTGCCACCGGGGACAGGGCCTATGGCTACACCTTC; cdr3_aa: CATGDRAYGYTF
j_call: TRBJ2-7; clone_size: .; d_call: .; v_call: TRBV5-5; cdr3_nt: TGTGCCAGCAGCTTAAACAACCAGGCGCACTACGAGCAGTACTTC; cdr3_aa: CASSLNNQAHYEQYF
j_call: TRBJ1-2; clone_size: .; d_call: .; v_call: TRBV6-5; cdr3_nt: TGTGCCACAATATTAAGACAAGCTAACTATGGCTACACCTTC; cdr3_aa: CATILRQANYGYTF
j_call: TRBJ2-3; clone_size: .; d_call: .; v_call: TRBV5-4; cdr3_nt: TGTGCCAGCACCCTCGGCGGGACTAGCACAGATACGCAGTATTTT; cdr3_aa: CASTLGGTSTDTQYF
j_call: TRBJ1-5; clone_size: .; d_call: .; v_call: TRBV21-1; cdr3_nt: TGTGCCAGCAGCCTCTCGGGGACAGGGGGCATTACGAGCAATCAGCCCCAGCATTTT; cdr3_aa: CASSLSGTGGITSNQPQHF
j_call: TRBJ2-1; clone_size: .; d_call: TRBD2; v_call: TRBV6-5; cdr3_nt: TGTGCCAGCCGGGACTATGTATACAATGAGCAGTTCTTC; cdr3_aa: CASRDYVYNEQFF
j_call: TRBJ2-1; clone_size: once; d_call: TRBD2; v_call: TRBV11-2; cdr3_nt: TGTGCCAGCAGCTTTACTAGCGGGAGGGCCCATGAGCAGTTCTTC; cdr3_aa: CASSFTSGRAHEQFF
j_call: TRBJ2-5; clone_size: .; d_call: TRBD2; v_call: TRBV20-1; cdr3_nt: TGCAGTGCTAGTCCCAGAGGGAATAGCGGGAGGGGAGAGACCCAGTACTTC; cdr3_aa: CSASPRGNSGRGETQYF
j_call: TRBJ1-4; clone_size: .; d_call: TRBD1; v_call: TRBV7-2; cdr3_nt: TGTGCCAGCAGCCGTGACAGGGGGGTCGAAAAACTGTTTTTT; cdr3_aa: CASSRDRGVEKLFF
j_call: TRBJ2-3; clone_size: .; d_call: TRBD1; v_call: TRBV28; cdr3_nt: TGTGCCAGCAGTACCCGACAGGGGGAGGGCACAGATACGCAGTATTTT; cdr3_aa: CASSTRQGEGTDTQYF
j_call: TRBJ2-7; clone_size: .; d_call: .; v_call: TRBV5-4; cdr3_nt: TGTGCCAGCAGCTTGGCCTCCCAAGGGGCACCCCACGAGCAGTACTTC; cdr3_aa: CASSLASQGAPHEQYF
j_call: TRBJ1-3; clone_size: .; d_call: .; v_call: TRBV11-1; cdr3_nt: TGTGCCAGCAGCTTGCGGGGCGTAACTGGAAACACCATATATTTT; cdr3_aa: CASSLRGVTGNTIYF
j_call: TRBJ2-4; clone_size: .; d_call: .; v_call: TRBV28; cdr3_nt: TGTGCCAGCAGTTTATGGTATAACATTCAGTACTTC; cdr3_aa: CASSLWYNIQYF
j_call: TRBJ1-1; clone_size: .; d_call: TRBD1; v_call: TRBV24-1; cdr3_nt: TGTGCCACCAGTGATAAAGACAGGGGGGATACTGAAGCTTTCTTT; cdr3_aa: CATSDKDRGDTEAFF
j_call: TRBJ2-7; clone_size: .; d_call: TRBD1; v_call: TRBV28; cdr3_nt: TGTGCCAGCAGTGGGACAGGGGCGAGAGAGCAGTACTTC; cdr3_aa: CASSGTGAREQYF
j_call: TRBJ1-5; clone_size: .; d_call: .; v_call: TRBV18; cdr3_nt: TGTGCCAGCTCACCGGTCGGACAGCTCAATCAGCCCCAGCATTTT; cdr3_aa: CASSPVGQLNQPQHF
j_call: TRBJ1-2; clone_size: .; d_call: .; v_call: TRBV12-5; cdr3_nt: TGTGCTAGTGGTTTGGATCCAGGGTCCGGCTACACCTTC; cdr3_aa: CASGLDPGSGYTF
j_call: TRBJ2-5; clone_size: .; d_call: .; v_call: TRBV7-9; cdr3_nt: TGTGCCAGCAGCCTTCAAGAGACCCAGTACTTC; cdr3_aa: CASSLQETQYF
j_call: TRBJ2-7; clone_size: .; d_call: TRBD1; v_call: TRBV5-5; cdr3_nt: TGTGCCAGCAGCCCACCGACAGGGGGCGAGCAGTACTTC; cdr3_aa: CASSPPTGGEQYF
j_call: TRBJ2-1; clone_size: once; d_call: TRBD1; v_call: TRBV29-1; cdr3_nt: TGCAGCGTTGGGGCAGGGGGCTACAATGAGCAGTTCTTC; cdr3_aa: CSVGAGGYNEQFF
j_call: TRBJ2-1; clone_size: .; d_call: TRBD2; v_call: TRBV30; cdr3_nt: TGTGCCTGGAGGACTAGCGGACGCAATGAGCAGTTCTTC; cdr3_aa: CAWRTSGRNEQFF
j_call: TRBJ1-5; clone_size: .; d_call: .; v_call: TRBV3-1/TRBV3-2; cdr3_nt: TGTGCCAGCAGCCAAGACGCGGGCGGCAATCAGCCCCAGCATTTT; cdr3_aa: CASSQDAGGNQPQHF
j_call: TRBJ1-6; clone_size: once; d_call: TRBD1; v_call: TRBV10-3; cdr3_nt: TGTGCCATCAGTGAGCGGGACAGTTATAATTCACCCCTCCACTTT; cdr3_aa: CAISERDSYNSPLHF
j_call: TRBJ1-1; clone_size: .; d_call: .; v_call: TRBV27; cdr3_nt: TGTGCCAGCAGTTGGCGGGGGTCGGGCACTGAAGCTTTCTTT; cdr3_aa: CASSWRGSGTEAFF
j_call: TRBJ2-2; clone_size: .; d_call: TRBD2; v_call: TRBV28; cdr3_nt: TGTGCCAGCAGTTTCAATTGGGGACTAGTTTTTTCGTCGGACACCGGGGAGCTGTTTTTT; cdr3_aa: CASSFNWGLVFSSDTGELFF
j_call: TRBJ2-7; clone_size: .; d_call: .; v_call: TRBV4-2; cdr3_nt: TGTGCCAGCAGCCAAGATATCTCCTACGAGCAGTACTTC; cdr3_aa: CASSQDISYEQYF
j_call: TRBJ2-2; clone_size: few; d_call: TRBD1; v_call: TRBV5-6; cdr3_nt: TGTGCCAGCAGCTGGGGGACAGGGATCACCGGGGAGCTGTTTTTT; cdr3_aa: CASSWGTGITGELFF
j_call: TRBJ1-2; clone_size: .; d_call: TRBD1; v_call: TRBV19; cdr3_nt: TGTGCCAGTACCCCAGGGACAGGCGTTATTTTCTATGGCTACACCTTC; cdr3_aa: CASTPGTGVIFYGYTF
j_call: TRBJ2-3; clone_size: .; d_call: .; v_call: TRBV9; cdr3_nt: TGTGCCAGCAGCGTAGTGGCGGGCACAGATACGCAGTATTTT; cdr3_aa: CASSVVAGTDTQYF
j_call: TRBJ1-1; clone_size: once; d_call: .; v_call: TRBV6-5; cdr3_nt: TGTGCCAGCCGGGAGATGAACACTGAAGCTTTCTTT; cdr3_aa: CASREMNTEAFF
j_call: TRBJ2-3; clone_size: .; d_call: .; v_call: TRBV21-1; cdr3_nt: TGTGCCATCATAGGCACAGATACGCAGTATTTT; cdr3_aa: CAIIGTDTQYF
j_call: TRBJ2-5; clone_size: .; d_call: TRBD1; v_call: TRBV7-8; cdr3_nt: TGTGCCAGCAGCCCCAGGACAGGAGCACAAGAGACCCAGTACTTC; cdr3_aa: CASSPRTGAQETQYF